Listed below are T cell receptor beta chains from one sample, sequenced in a study of T cells in Graves' hyperthyroidism and ophthalmopathy. A single record per CDR3 protein comes from TCRdb applying MiXCR to the multiplex PCR reads. The top ten clones hold less than 65% of a sample with about half a million distinct CDR3 sequences, 22% of them seen once. Material: blood. Receptor source: a woman aged 65 to 85 with Graves' ophthalmopathy. Both conserved end residues are part of each CDR3. The order of the fields is clone size, D gene, V gene, J gene, CDR3 DNA, CDR3 protein. The D gene is left open where the match is weak. Rows give clone size only sometimes, using once, few, many, or a class for an expanded clone.

.	TRBD2	TRBV7-3	TRBJ2-5	TGTGCCAGCAGCCTCCGCCCTAGCGGACAAGAGACCCAGTACTTC	CASSLRPSGQETQYF
few	.	TRBV3-1	TRBJ1-5	TGTGCCAGCAGCCAAGGAAGGGGAGCGCCCCAGCATTTT	CASSQGRGAPQHF
.	.	TRBV10-1	TRBJ2-5	TGCGCCAGCAGTGGGACTCCTATTGGGACCCAGTACTTC	CASSGTPIGTQYF
few	TRBD2	TRBV30	TRBJ2-7	TGTGCCTGGAGTTCTACGACTAGCGGGCACGAGCAGTACTTC	CAWSSTTSGHEQYF
few	.	TRBV6-5	TRBJ2-1	TGTGCCAGCAGTTACTCGAGACTAGAGGGGGAGCAGTTCTTC	CASSYSRLEGEQFF
.	.	TRBV19	TRBJ2-6	TGTGCCAGTAGTTGGCCAGGAGAACTCTCTGGGGCCAACGTCCTGACTTTC	CASSWPGELSGANVLTF
.	TRBD1	TRBV5-5	TRBJ2-3	TGTGCCAGCAGCGGACAGGAAACAGATACGCAGTATTTT	CASSGQETDTQYF
many	TRBD1	TRBV20-1	TRBJ1-1	TGCAGTGCTAGTGAGGCAGGGGGCCTTTACCTCGAAGCTTTCTTT	CSASEAGGLYLEAFF
few	TRBD2	TRBV10-1	TRBJ2-7	TGCGCCAGCAGTGAAGGCCTAGCGGGAATCGAGCAGTACTTC	CASSEGLAGIEQYF
.	TRBD2	TRBV2	TRBJ2-5	TGTGCCAGCAGTAAAGCGGGGGACCTTAAAGAGACCCAGTACTTC	CASSKAGDLKETQYF
.	TRBD1	TRBV18	TRBJ2-5	TGTGCCAGCTCACCGGACAGGGGGAGAGAAGGGGAGACCCAGTACTTC	CASSPDRGREGETQYF
.	TRBD1	TRBV27	TRBJ1-6	TGTGCCAGCAGGTTAGGGGGCAGGGATGACGGTTCACCCCTCCACTTT	CASRLGGRDDGSPLHF
.	.	TRBV9	TRBJ2-6	TGTGCCAGCAGCGTAAGGGGGATCTCTGGGGCCAACGTCCTGACTTTC	CASSVRGISGANVLTF
.	.	TRBV20-1	TRBJ2-3	TGCAGTGCATCCCCGTCCCGGGGGGCCACAGATACGCAGTATTTT	CSASPSRGATDTQYF
.	.	TRBV3-1	TRBJ2-3	TGTGCCAGCAGCCCCTCTGGCGGAGATACGCAGTATTTT	CASSPSGGDTQYF
many	TRBD2	TRBV28	TRBJ2-1	TGTGCCAGCAGTCCGGGACTAGGCCTGTTGGAGCAGTTCTTC	CASSPGLGLLEQFF
.	.	TRBV7-9	TRBJ1-1	TGTGCCAGCAGCTTTCAGAGCCCTGAAGCTTTCTTT	CASSFQSPEAFF
few	.	TRBV5-1	TRBJ1-1	TGCGCCAGCAGTCCTGGAGTAGGCCGACCTCCCCAGATGAACACTGAAGCTTTCTTT	CASSPGVGRPPQMNTEAFF
.	.	TRBV18	TRBJ1-2	TGTGCCAGCTCACCCGCCGACATTAACTATGGCTACACCTTC	CASSPADINYGYTF
many	.	TRBV11-2	TRBJ2-7	TGTGCCAGCAGCTCGGACAGAACTTACGAGCAGTACTTC	CASSSDRTYEQYF
.	.	TRBV5-5	TRBJ1-2	TGTGCCAGCAGCTTGGTTCCAGGGGCTAACTATGGCTACACCTTC	CASSLVPGANYGYTF
many	.	TRBV28	TRBJ2-7	TGTGCCAGCAGTTCAGGGTTTCTCTACGAGCAGTACTTC	CASSSGFLYEQYF
many	TRBD2	TRBV12-3/TRBV12-4	TRBJ2-5	TGTGCCAGCAGTTTAAGCGTGCTAGCGGTGGGCGGGACCCAGTACTTC	CASSLSVLAVGGTQYF
few	.	TRBV29-1	TRBJ2-7	TGCAGCGTTGTTGCCAGCTTTTCCACCTACGAGCAGTACTTC	CSVVASFSTYEQYF
few	TRBD1	TRBV5-1	TRBJ2-7	TGCGCCAGCAGCCCTTGGTTGACAGGGGCGGCCAACGAGCAGTACTTC	CASSPWLTGAANEQYF
few	.	TRBV18	TRBJ2-7	TGTGCCAGCTCACCACGTCGGGGCAGTTACTACGAGCAGTACTTC	CASSPRRGSYYEQYF
.	TRBD1	TRBV29-1	TRBJ1-1	TGCAGCGTTTCGACAGGGCCGATGAACACTGAAGCTTTCTTT	CSVSTGPMNTEAFF
few	.	TRBV11-2	TRBJ2-5	TGTGCCAGCAGCTTAAAGGGTTGGGCCCAGTACTTC	CASSLKGWAQYF
many	.	TRBV11-2	TRBJ1-1	TGTGCCAGCAGCATACAGGGCTCTGGCACTGAAGCTTTCTTT	CASSIQGSGTEAFF
.	.	TRBV5-5	TRBJ1-4	TGTGCCAGCAGCTTAGCGGGTCCGACTAATGAAAAACTGTTTTTT	CASSLAGPTNEKLFF
few	TRBD1	TRBV3-1	TRBJ2-1	TGTGCCAGCAGCCCGAGGAGGGACAGGAGAATGAATGAGCAGTTCTTC	CASSPRRDRRMNEQFF
.	.	TRBV4-2	TRBJ2-2	TGTGCCAGCAGCCAAGCAGGGTTCCCCGGGGAGCTGTTTTTT	CASSQAGFPGELFF
few	.	TRBV30	TRBJ2-5	TGTGCCTGGAGTCCCCCTCGTCTAGCGTCATTTCAGGAGACCCAGTACTTC	CAWSPPRLASFQETQYF
.	.	TRBV12-3/TRBV12-4	TRBJ1-2	TGTGCCAGCAGTTTAGGGTCGGGGTTAAACTATGGCTACACCTTC	CASSLGSGLNYGYTF
.	TRBD2	TRBV7-2	TRBJ2-3	TGTGCCAGCAGCTTCCCCCTAAGCGGGAGTGCTACAGATACGCAGTATTTT	CASSFPLSGSATDTQYF
.	.	TRBV6-1	TRBJ1-1	TGTGCCAGCCGGGGCCAGCCATCCCCTGAAGCTTTCTTT	CASRGQPSPEAFF
.	.	TRBV20-1	TRBJ2-1	TGCAGTGCTAGTATGGGGGGTGAGCAGTTCTTC	CSASMGGEQFF
few	.	TRBV20-1	TRBJ2-6	TGCAGTGCTAGAGTGGTCTCTGGGGCCAACGTCCTGACTTTC	CSARVVSGANVLTF
many	.	TRBV3-1	TRBJ1-1	TGTGCCAGCAGCCAAGGGACACAGCCGAACACTGAAGCTTTCTTT	CASSQGTQPNTEAFF
few	TRBD1	TRBV30	TRBJ1-4	TGTGCCTGGAAAACCGGGACAGGGAGTGAAAAACTGTTTTTT	CAWKTGTGSEKLFF
.	.	TRBV18	TRBJ2-5	TGTGCCAGCTCACGCCGCCAAGAGACCCAGTACTTC	CASSRRQETQYF
many	TRBD1	TRBV12-3/TRBV12-4	TRBJ1-4	TGTGCCAGCAGTTCCAGGGGGCTTGGAACTAATGAAAAACTGTTTTTT	CASSSRGLGTNEKLFF
many	.	TRBV6-1	TRBJ1-1	TGTGCCAGCAGTTATGTAGATACGGACACTGAAGCTTTCTTT	CASSYVDTDTEAFF
few	.	TRBV9	TRBJ1-3	TGTGCCAGCAGCGTAGAGGCAGGGAGAAGGTCTGGAAACACCATATATTTT	CASSVEAGRRSGNTIYF
.	TRBD1	TRBV20-1	TRBJ2-5	TGCAGTGCTAGAGCACAGGGGCAAGAGACCCAGTACTTC	CSARAQGQETQYF
few	TRBD1	TRBV7-9	TRBJ2-7	TGTGCCAGCAGCCTAGAAGGGGGCCGGCAGTACTTC	CASSLEGGRQYF
many	.	TRBV5-1	TRBJ2-3	TGCGCCAGCAGCGCCGGTGTGATCCGCGGCACAGATACGCAGTATTTT	CASSAGVIRGTDTQYF
few	TRBD2	TRBV10-3	TRBJ2-2	TGTGCCATCGGAATAGCGGGAGCTGACGGGGAGCTGTTTTTT	CAIGIAGADGELFF
few	.	TRBV5-6	TRBJ2-1	TGTGCCAGCAGCTGGGGACTCCTTCGTGAGCAGTTCTTC	CASSWGLLREQFF
.	.	TRBV30	TRBJ2-6	TGTGCCTCTGATCATCGGGATTCCCCCTCTGGGGCCAACGTCCTGACTTTC	CASDHRDSPSGANVLTF
few	.	TRBV10-3	TRBJ2-1	TGTGCCATCAGTGAGTCGACTGGGAACTACAATGAGCAGTTCTTC	CAISESTGNYNEQFF
.	.	TRBV7-2	TRBJ1-1	TGTGCCAGCAGCTTAGACGCTTTGAACACTGAAGCTTTCTTT	CASSLDALNTEAFF